This T cell receptor beta chain comes out of a study of blood T cell repertoires in COVID-19. Study-wide background: Donors of Cohort 3 who recovered were those that had two negative PCRs, clearance, or symptom resolution.

Germline trimming cut 0 bases from V and 5 bases from J; bases unmatched to any gene: 8. The CDR3 spans 16 residues. In germline, CDR1 is SGHRS, CDR2 YFSETQ. In the authors' workflow: For nucleated cells, counts were estimated from reference gene primer amplification. Profiled with immunoSEQ multiplex PCR; TCRdb holds only in-frame clones, not every one. V and J calls and clone size follow that table, whereas D and trimming were derived from the DNA. The data show hundreds of thousands of clones, around nine tenths seen once. Participants were aged about 18 to 89 years from about two dozen US areas. Categorization into cohorts depended on clinical history that participants reported.

The chain is built from TRBV5-1 and TRBJ2-1; 7 nucleotides line up with TRBD2. Material for sequencing was PBMCs or T cells enriched from blood (not recorded which). This receptor was taken from a woman aged 55-69 years in a cohort exposed to, infected with or recovered from COVID-19 (not recorded which). The chain's CDR3 is CASSLEVRAGHNEQFF. CDR3 bases: TGCGCCAGCAGCTTGGAGGTCCGAGCGGGACACAATGAGCAGTTCTTC.